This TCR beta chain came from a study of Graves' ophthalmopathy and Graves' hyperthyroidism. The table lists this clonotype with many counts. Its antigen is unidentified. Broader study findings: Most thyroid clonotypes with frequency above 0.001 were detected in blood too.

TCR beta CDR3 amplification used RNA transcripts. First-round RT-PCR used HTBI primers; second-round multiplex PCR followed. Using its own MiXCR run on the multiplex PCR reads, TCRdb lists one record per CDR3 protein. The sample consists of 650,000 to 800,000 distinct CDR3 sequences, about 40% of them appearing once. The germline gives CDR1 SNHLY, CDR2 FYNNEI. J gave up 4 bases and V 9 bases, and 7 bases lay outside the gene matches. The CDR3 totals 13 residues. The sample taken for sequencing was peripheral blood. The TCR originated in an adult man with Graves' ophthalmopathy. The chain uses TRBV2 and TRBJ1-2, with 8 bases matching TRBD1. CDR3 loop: CARTDREGYGYTF. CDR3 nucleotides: TGTGCCAGGACGGACAGGGAGGGCTATGGCTACACCTTC.